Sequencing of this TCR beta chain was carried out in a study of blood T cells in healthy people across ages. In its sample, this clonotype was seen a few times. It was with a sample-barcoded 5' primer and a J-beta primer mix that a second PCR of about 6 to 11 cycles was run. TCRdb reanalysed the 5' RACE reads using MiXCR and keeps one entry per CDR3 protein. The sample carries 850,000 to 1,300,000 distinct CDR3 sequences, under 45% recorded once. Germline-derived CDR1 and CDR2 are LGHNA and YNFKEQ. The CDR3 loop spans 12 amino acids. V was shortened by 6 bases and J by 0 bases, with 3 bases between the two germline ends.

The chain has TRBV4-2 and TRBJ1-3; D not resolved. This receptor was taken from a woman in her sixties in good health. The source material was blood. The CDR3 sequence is CASRGSGNTIYF. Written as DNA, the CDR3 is TGTGCCAGCAGGGGCTCTGGAAACACCATATATTTT.